The TCR beta chain under discussion was sequenced for a study of T-cell reconstitution after alpha-beta-depleted transplantation in children. This clonotype has a count of ten or more. The TCRbeta library was prepared with unique molecular identifiers. TCRdb ran MiXCR on the PCR reads and lists one entry per CDR3 protein. The table shows about 260,000 distinct CDR3 sequences, with 11% occurring only once. The V and J ends lost 2 bases and 0 bases, in that order; junction bases with no gene match: 12. CDR1 and CDR2 from the germline V gene are MDHEN and SYDVKM. The CDR3 runs to 18 residues. The rearrangement joins TRBV28 to TRBJ2-7, with TRBD2 matching over 8 bases. This specimen consisted of peripheral blood, obtained 180 days after TCRalphabeta/CD19-depleted stem cell transplant. The receptor comes from a male patient between 2 and 10 years old who had a stem cell transplant for chronic granulomatous disease, so the T cells may come from the graft donor. The CDR3 bases are TGTGCCAGCAGTTTACCGCCGGGGGCGGGGGGCTTCTCCTACGAGCAGTACTTC. This sequence encodes CASSLPPGAGGFSYEQYF. The full variable domain, in which reference TRBV28 and TRBJ2-7 provide the parts outside the CDR3, is DVKVTQSSRYLVKRTGEKVFLECVQDMDHENMFWYRQDPGLGLRLIYFSYDVKMKEKGDIPEGYSVSREKKERFSLILESASTNQTSMYLCASSLPPGAGGFSYEQYFGPGTRLTVT.